Sample share makes the clone carrying this T cell receptor beta chain medium-sized. The antigen is undetermined. The assay was immunoSEQ multiplex PCR, and TCRdb's table has in-frame clones only and misses some. The table has roughly 16,000 clones, 85% to 90% seen once; the top ten hold approximately 26%. The CDR3 loop spans 16 amino acids. Trimming cost V 4 bases and J 8 bases; bases outside gene matches: 15. Germline V lookup: CDR1 SGHRS, CDR2 YFSETQ. This sample was taken from a study of T cells in localized non-small cell lung cancer. Study-wide results and caveats: Measurement of T cell clonality placed uninvolved adjacent lung highest, above the level in tumor. A higher density of T cells in blood coincided with extended overall survival. As only one tumor region underwent sequencing, heterogeneity remains possible. Within adjacent lung there appeared a median about 54 of the top 100 tumor clones.

The rearrangement joins TRBV5-1 to TRBJ2-1; 7 positions agree with TRBD2. This sample comprised peripheral blood, obtained before any cancer treatment. The receptor's source is a female donor at least 60 years old with stage I squamous cell lung carcinoma. The CDR3 region is CASSLQGAGLVYEQFF. The CDR3 nucleotides are TGCGCCAGCAGCCTTCAAGGAGCGGGGTTGGTCTATGAGCAGTTCTTC.